This T cell receptor (beta chain) was recovered during a study of PD-1 blockade in classical Hodgkin lymphoma. Study-wide results and caveats: The baseline diversity of complete responders showed similarity to that of newly diagnosed patients. No one has yet defined what causes the repertoire differences, which may be disease activity or prior therapy. Relative to healthy donors, newly diagnosed patients reportedly had lower baseline TCR diversity, which was reported as lower still in relapsed/refractory patients.

As to time point: cycle 4 day 1 (C4D1), after five to seven weeks of nivolumab. Patients all relapsed after autologous stem cell transplantation, and there was variation in brentuximab vedotin exposure. Complete response, partial response or progressive disease was each patient's best response. The germline V gene has CDR1 MDHEN and CDR2 SYDVKM. Trimming shortened V by 4 bases and J by 10 bases, and 17 bases separated the two germline ends. There are 14 residues in the CDR3. Worth noting for this clone: Its specificity is not known.

The method was immunoSEQ multiplex PCR; TCRdb's version includes in-frame clones alone and lacks a portion of them. The data contain under 40,000 clones, over 70% of them singletons. The V and J genes are TRBV28 and TRBJ1-5; unclear D gene. The sample was peripheral blood mononuclear cells (PBMCs), taken before the fourth cycle of nivolumab. The receptor comes from a human donor with classical Hodgkin lymphoma. The CDR3 reads CASSWGARYQPQHF. CDR3 DNA: TGTGCCAGCAGTTGGGGAGCCCGATACCAACCCCAGCATTTT. Looking up the rest from reference TRBV28 and TRBJ1-5 gives the full variable domain: DVKVTQSSRYLVKRTGEKVFLECVQDMDHENMFWYRQDPGLGLRLIYFSYDVKMKEKGDIPEGYSVSREKKERFSLILESASTNQTSMYLCASSWGARYQPQHFGDGTRLSIL.